This T cell receptor beta chain is drawn from a study of CD4 and CD8 cells across lung adenocarcinoma regions. One entry per CDR3 protein, called by TCRdb with MiXCR from the PCR reads. Seen here are some 20,000 distinct CDR3 sequences, less than 65% observed once, and the top ten hold about 22%. Germline V CDR1 and CDR2: MGHRA, YSYEKL. Trimming removed 1 base at V and 9 bases at J, with 7 bases between. The CDR3 totals 12 residues. Donors had localized lung adenocarcinoma, a non-small cell lung cancer. This clonotype has only a few counts. The TCR originated in a female donor with lung adenocarcinoma. The CD4 and CD8 labels of this study may be unreliable. The specimen was CD8+ T cells from the center of a lung tumor. The chain joins TRBV4-1 to TRBJ2-1; D is possibly TRBD2 (6 bases). The CDR3 reads CASSQGGIEQFF. DNA for the CDR3: TGCGCCAGCAGCCAAGGCGGGATTGAGCAGTTCTTC.